This entry lists 16 T cell receptor beta chains sequenced from one sample in a study of blood T cell repertoires in COVID-19. The assay was immunoSEQ multiplex PCR, and TCRdb's table has in-frame clones only and misses some. This table has a few hundred thousand clones, around 84% appearing once. The sample consisted of PBMCs or T cells enriched from blood (not recorded which). The receptors stem from a man aged 25 to 45 who had recovered from COVID-19.

This rearrangement joins TRBV19 to TRBJ2-5; 8 positions agree with TRBD2. The CDR3 consists of 14 residues. The junction had 10 bases not matched to a gene; V was cut back by 8 bases and J by 5 bases. CDR1 is LNHDA and CDR2 is SQIVND in the germline V gene (reference sequence). The DNA of the CDR3 is TGTGCCAGTCGGGCCGGGAGGGCCTATGAGACCCAGTACTTC. It specifies CASRAGRAYETQYF.

This sequence joins TRBV2 and TRBJ2-5, with D perhaps matching TRBD2 (6 bases). Trimming shortened V by 7 bases and J by 5 bases, and 11 bases separated the two germline ends. The CDR3 extends over 12 amino acids. CDR1 SNHLY and CDR2 FYNNEI come from the germline V gene. CDR3 sequence reads: CASMVLAETQYF. DNA for the CDR3: TGTGCCAGCATGGTACTAGCTGAGACCCAGTACTTC.

The chain couples TRBV5-1 to TRBJ2-2; tentative D call: TRBD1 (6 bases). Trimming removed 3 bases from V and 7 bases from J, with 13 bases in between. Germline assignment: CDR1 SGHRS and CDR2 YFSETQ. The CDR3 runs 14 residues. As DNA, the CDR3 is TGCGCCAGCAGCTCGGACAGATATAGCGGGGAGCTGTTTTTT. This encodes CASSSDRYSGELFF. Combining the CDR3 with reference TRBV5-1 and TRBJ2-2 gives the whole variable domain KAGVTQTPRYLIKTRGQQVTLSCSPISGHRSVSWYQQTPGQGLQFLFEYFSETQRNKGNFPGRFSGRQFSNSRSEMNVSTLELGDSALYLCASSSDRYSGELFFGEGSRLTVL.

The rearrangement links TRBV2 to TRBJ1-1; D not certain. Germline CDR1 is SNHLY and CDR2 is FYNNEI. The CDR3 runs to 14 residues. V shed 3 bases and J shed 0 bases, with 8 bases lying between them. CDR3: CASSEQFLNTEAFF. The CDR3 DNA reads TGTGCCAGCAGTGAGCAGTTTTTGAACACTGAAGCTTTCTTT.

The rearrangement joins TRBV19 to TRBJ2-7, with D possibly matching TRBD1 (5 bases). The CDR3 is 14 amino acids. V dropped 1 base and J dropped 2 bases, with 9 bases sitting between them. CDR1 and CDR2 from the germline V gene are LNHDA and SQIVND (reference sequence). DNA for the CDR3: TGTGCCAGTAGTATAGCCCAGGGTCCCTACGAGCAGTACTTC. Its translation is CASSIAQGPYEQYF.

The chain employs TRBV28 and TRBJ1-1, with 10 bases fitting TRBD1. V trimming: 5 bases; J trimming: 11 bases; junction bases outside the gene matches: 14. The CDR3 runs to 15 residues. Germline assignment: CDR1 MDHEN and CDR2 SYDVKM. CDR3 residues: CASSPRTGGSGWAFF. The CDR3 nucleotides are TGTGCCAGCAGTCCGCGGACAGGGGGGAGTGGTTGGGCTTTCTTT.

The V gene is TRBV27, the J gene TRBJ2-7, with 10 nucleotides matching TRBD1. J gave up 4 bases and V 5 bases, and 5 bases lay outside the gene matches. CDR3 length: 14 residues. Germline values: CDR1 MNHEY, CDR2 SMNVEV (reference sequence). DNA for the CDR3: TGTGCCAGCAGTATTAGACAGGGGGCGTACGAGCAGTACTTC. It encodes CASSIRQGAYEQYF.

The chain recombines TRBV9 with TRBJ1-1; D possibly corresponds to TRBD1 (6 bases). Germline V CDR1 and CDR2: SGDLS, YYNGEE. The CDR3 sequence is 16 residues long. V was trimmed by 1 base and J by 1 base, leaving 14 bases between them. CDR3 loop: CASSVLRGTGNTEAFF. Written as DNA, the CDR3 is TGTGCCAGCAGCGTACTTAGGGGGACGGGGAACACTGAAGCTTTCTTT. The full variable domain, completed using reference TRBV9 and TRBJ1-1, is DSGVTQTPKHLITATGQRVTLRCSPRSGDLSVYWYQQSLDQGLQFLIQYYNGEERAKGNILERFSAQQFPDLHSELNLSSLELGDSALYFCASSVLRGTGNTEAFFGQGTRLTVV.

The sample holds a few counts of this clone. The chain carries TRBV19 and TRBJ2-1, with D uncertain. Germline-derived CDR1 and CDR2 are LNHDA and SQIVND (reference sequence). The CDR3 runs 17 residues. Trimming stripped 2 bases from V and 8 bases from J, with 22 bases between. The CDR3 bases are TGTGCCAGTAGTATAAGCCATAGAAAGCTCGTGGTGGATGAGCAGTTCTTC. Residues: CASSISHRKLVVDEQFF.

The chain couples TRBV6-1 to TRBJ1-3; D possibly corresponds to TRBD1 (6 bases). V was pared by 3 bases and J by 2 bases, with 11 bases between. CDR1 is MNHNS and CDR2 is SASEGT in the germline V gene. CDR3 length: 15 amino acids. DNA of the CDR3: TGTGCCAGCAGTGACGTCAGGGGAACTGGAAACACCATATATTTT. The encoded protein is CASSDVRGTGNTIYF.

This clone was seen at least ten times. The rearrangement uses TRBV7-9 and TRBJ1-5, with 8 bases lining up with TRBD1. Germline V CDR1 and CDR2: SEHNR, FQNEAQ (reference sequence). The CDR3 runs 12 residues. After removal of 3 bases from V and 14 bases from J, the junction contained 6 bases not matched to a gene. For the CDR3, the DNA is TGTGCCAGCAGCTTCAACAGGGGGGCGAAGCATTTT. It is translated as CASSFNRGAKHF.

This clone showed up just a few times. Written as DNA, the CDR3 is TGCGCCAGCAGCCAACGGGTTGGGGACAGGGGATACTCAAACTATGGCTACACCTTC. Translation: CASSQRVGDRGYSNYGYTF. The chain combines TRBV4-1 with TRBJ1-2; 10 bases are a match to TRBD1. Germline CDR1 is MGHRA and CDR2 is YSYEKL. Trimming removed 2 bases from V and 2 bases from J; junction bases left unmatched: 14. The CDR3 contains 19 residues.

The chain is built from TRBV10-1 and TRBJ2-2; a possible D gene is TRBD1 (6 bases). The germline V gene encodes CDR1 WNHNN and CDR2 SYGVQD (reference sequence). CDR3 length: 14 amino acids. Trimming removed 7 bases at V and 2 bases at J, with 11 bases between. The CDR3 DNA sequence: TGCGCCAGCATGGGCAGGGGAAACACCGGGGAGCTGTTTTTT. Translating gives CASMGRGNTGELFF.

V usage is TRBV3-1 (or the pseudogene TRBV3-2) and J usage is TRBJ2-7; the D gene is possibly TRBD1 (6 bases). The CDR3 is 14 residues long. V was shortened by 2 bases and J by 3 bases, with 11 bases between the two germline ends. CDR1 is LGHDT and CDR2 is YNNKEL in the germline V gene (reference sequence). CDR3 sequence (DNA): TGTGCCAGCAGCCAATACAGGGACGGCTACGAGCAGTACTTC. It yields the protein CASSQYRDGYEQYF.

The rearrangement links TRBV6-6 to TRBJ1-3; 8 bases are shared with TRBD1. Germline lookup yields CDR1 MNHNY and CDR2 SVGAGI (reference sequence). This CDR3 has 18 residues. V dropped 5 bases and J dropped 9; count of bases not matched to a gene: 21. For the CDR3, the DNA is TGTGCCAGCAGTCGAAGGGGGACAGGAGCGAAACGAGAGGGCACCATATATTTT. Protein product: CASSRRGTGAKREGTIYF.

V and J are TRBV5-8 and TRBJ2-7, with D tentatively TRBD2 (6 bases). Deletions cut 5 bases from V and 0 bases from J, with 9 bases between. This CDR3 spans 13 amino acids. Germline V lookup: CDR1 SGHTS, CDR2 YDEGEE. The CDR3 region is CASRRGLSYEQYF. In DNA form, the CDR3 reads TGTGCCAGCAGGAGGGGACTCTCCTACGAGCAGTACTTC.